Sequencing of this T cell receptor (beta chain) was carried out in a study of immune cell composition in non-small cell lung cancer. Normal lung was taken at the farthest possible site, at least 3 cm from tumour. This clone appeared a few times. Its antigen is currently unknown. General study points: Squamous carcinomas (75%) more often had tumour-associated clones >0.5% than adenocarcinomas (roughly 35%).

Measured with immunoSEQ multiplex PCR; TCRdb has only the in-frame clones, and not every one. This table holds some 5,100 clones, about 88% found once. CDR1 is MDHEN, CDR2 SYDVKM, per germline. After removal of 7 bases from V and 2 bases from J, the junction contained 6 bases not matched to a gene. The CDR3 has 14 amino acids. The chain carries TRBV28 and TRBJ2-5; TRBD2 aligns across 8 bases. The sample consisted of non-adjacent lung tissue. This sequence originates from a human donor with non-small cell lung cancer. Some clones in this sample may be carry-over from other donors' samples. CDR3 coding DNA: TGTGCCAGCACCGACGGACTAGCTCAAGAGACCCAGTACTTC. Translating gives CASTDGLAQETQYF.